The TCR beta chain described here comes from a study of cytomegalovirus exposure and HLA in healthy donors (dated by TCRdb to 2015 to 2018). Some background on the complete study: The roughly 700 repertoires of the first cohort and the 95 to 150 validation repertoires were produced on the same platform, according to a later analysis. The study aimed to test whether cataloging public T cell receptors could reveal signatures of past pathogen exposure. In addition to the first cohort of around 670 subjects, a separate validation cohort of approximately 120 different subjects was used. High-throughput TCR immunosequencing, statistical association of individual TCRs with disease status, and machine learning were combined to predict cytomegalovirus infection status. General study outcomes and caveats: Across donors, most TCR sequences were observed very rarely, whereas some public TCRs were present in many individuals. All 120 or so repertoires were used to score co-occurrence in the validation cohort in a later analysis, because that analysis had no HLA typing for the cohort. In vitro tests confirmed that a few of the cytomegalovirus-associated TCR beta chains recognize cytomegalovirus antigens. Cytomegalovirus status was reported to be diagnosed by the classifier with high specificity and sensitivity in both the original and validation cohorts. The study gave a list of 150 to 200 TCR beta chains associated with cytomegalovirus. The authors suggested that the approach could potentially be generalized to other disease states and immunological phenotypes. Subsequent analysis determined that TCRs grouped into clusters in the first cohort also showed a tendency toward co-occurrence across the 120 or so validation repertoires, and approximately 94% of cluster scores exceeded 0.

The method behind the library was the immunoSEQ multiplex PCR assay. The paper's processing steps were these. To diagnose cytomegalovirus status from the catalog of TCR beta chain sequences, a statistical classification framework was built. TCRdb took over this immuneACCESS table, retaining in-frame rearrangements with V and J assigned. Such tables are incomplete; in checked studies, under half of the missing clones stem from an unresolved V gene, and the remainder is unexplained. V, J and clone size derive from that table, while D and trimming were established from the DNA sequence. The sample table contains roughly 70,000 clones; only one count was recorded for nearly 98% of them. Around 1.6% of the sample comes from the top ten. A word on this clone: Its antigen is not yet known. Qualities for individual bases were not recorded, and no much larger clone is one base off.

The CDR3 spans 17 residues, from the cysteine through the phenylalanine. The read is trimmed to its CDR3 DNA, 51 bases read in frame from base 1. According to the germline V gene, CDR1 reads MGHRA and CDR2 reads YSYEKL. The germline V end is reduced by 4 bases and the J end by 2 bases; junction bases left unmatched: 12. Donors formed part of the validation cohort, which comprised 120 or so subjects and was distinct from the first cohort of several hundred subjects. Sequencing input: PBMCs. This sequence originates from a woman in her late teens or twenties in good health and CMV-seropositive. This sequence uses TRBV4-1 and TRBJ1-1, with 8 bases in between that match TRBD1. This receptor carries the CDR3 CASSRVSGGRRNTEAFF. The nucleotide sequence is TGCGCCAGCAGCCGAGTATCAGGGGGCAGGAGAAACACTGAAGCTTTCTTT.